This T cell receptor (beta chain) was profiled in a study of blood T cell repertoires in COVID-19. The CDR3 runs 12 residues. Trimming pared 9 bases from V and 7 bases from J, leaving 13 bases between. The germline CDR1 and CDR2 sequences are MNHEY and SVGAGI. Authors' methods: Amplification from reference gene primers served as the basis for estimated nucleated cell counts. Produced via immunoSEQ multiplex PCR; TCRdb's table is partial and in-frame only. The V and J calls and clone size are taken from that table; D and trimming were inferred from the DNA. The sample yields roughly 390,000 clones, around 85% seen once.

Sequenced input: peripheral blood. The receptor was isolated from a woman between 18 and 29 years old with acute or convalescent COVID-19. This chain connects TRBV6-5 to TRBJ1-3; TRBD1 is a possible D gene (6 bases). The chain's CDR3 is CASRTDKNTIYF. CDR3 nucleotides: TGTGCCAGTCGGACAGATAAGAACACCATATATTTT.